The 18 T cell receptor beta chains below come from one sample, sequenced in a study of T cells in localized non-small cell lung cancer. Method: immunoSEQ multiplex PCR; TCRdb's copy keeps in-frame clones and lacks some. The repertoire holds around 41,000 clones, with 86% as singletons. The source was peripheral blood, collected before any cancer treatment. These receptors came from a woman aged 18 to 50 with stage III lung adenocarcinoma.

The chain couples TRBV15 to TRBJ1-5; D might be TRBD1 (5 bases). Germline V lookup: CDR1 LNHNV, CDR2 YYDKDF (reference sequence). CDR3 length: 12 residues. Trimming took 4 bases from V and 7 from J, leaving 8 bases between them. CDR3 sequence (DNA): TGTGCCACCAGCATTAAGGGGCAGCCCCAGCATTTT. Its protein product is CATSIKGQPQHF.

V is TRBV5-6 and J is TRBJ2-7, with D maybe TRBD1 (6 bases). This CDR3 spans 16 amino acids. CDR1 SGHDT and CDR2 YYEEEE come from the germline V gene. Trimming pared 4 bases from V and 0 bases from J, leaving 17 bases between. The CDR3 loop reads CASSPWTELSSYEQYF. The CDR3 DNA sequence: TGTGCCAGCAGCCCTTGGACAGAGCTGAGCTCCTACGAGCAGTACTTC.

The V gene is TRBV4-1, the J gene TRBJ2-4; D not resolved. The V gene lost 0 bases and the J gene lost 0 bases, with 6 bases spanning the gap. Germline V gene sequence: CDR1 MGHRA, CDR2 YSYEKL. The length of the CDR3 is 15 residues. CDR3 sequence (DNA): TGCGCCAGCAGCCAAGAACAGTTAGCCAAAAACATTCAGTACTTC. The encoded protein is CASSQEQLAKNIQYF.

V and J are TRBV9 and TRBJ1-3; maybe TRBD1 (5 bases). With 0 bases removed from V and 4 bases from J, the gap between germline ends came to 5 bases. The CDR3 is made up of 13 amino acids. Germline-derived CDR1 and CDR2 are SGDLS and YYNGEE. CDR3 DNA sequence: TGTGCCAGCAGCGTAGACAGGGGAAACACCATATATTTT. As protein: CASSVDRGNTIYF.

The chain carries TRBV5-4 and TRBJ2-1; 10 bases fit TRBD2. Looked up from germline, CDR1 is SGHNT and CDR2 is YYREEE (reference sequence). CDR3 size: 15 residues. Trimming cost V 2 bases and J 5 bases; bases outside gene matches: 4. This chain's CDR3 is CASSFKLAGNNEQFF. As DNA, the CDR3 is TGTGCCAGCAGCTTTAAACTAGCGGGAAACAATGAGCAGTTCTTC.

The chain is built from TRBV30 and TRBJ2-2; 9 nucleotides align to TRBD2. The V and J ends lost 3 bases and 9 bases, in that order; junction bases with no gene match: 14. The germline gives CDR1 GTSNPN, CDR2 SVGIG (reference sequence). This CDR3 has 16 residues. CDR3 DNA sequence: TGTGCCTGGAGAGGTTCCCTAGCGGGGTCACCCCGGGAGCTGTTTTTT. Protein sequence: CAWRGSLAGSPRELFF.

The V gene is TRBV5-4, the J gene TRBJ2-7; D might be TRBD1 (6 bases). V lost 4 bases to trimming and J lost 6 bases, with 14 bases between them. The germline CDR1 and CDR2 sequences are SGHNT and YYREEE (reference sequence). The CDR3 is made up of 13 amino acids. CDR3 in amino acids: CASSRDTISEQYF. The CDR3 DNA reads TGTGCCAGCAGCCGGGACACCATCTCCGAGCAGTACTTC.

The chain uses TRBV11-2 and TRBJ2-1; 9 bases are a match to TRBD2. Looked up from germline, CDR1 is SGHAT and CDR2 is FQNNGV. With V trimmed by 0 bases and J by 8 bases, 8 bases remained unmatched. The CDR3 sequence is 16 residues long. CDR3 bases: TGTGCCAGCAGCTTAGATCTTGCGGGGGGGCGGTATGAGCAGTTCTTC. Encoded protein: CASSLDLAGGRYEQFF.

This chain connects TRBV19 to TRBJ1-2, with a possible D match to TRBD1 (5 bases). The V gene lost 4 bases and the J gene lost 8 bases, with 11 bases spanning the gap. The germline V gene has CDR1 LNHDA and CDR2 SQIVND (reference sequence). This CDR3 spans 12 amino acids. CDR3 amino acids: CASSSRVWGYTF. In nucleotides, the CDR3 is TGTGCCAGTAGTAGCAGGGTCTGGGGCTACACCTTC.

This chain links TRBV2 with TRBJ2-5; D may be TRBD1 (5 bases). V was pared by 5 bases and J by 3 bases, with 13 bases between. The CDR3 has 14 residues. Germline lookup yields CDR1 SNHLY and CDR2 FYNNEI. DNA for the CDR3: TGTGCCAGCAGTCTGTGGACAAAGGAAGAGACCCAGTACTTC. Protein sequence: CASSLWTKEETQYF. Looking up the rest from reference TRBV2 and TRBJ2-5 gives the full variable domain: EPEVTQTPSHQVTQMGQEVILRCVPISNHLYFYWYRQILGQKVEFLVSFYNNEISEKSEIFDDQFSVERPDGSNFTLKIRSTKLEDSAMYFCASSLWTKEETQYFGPGTRLLVL.

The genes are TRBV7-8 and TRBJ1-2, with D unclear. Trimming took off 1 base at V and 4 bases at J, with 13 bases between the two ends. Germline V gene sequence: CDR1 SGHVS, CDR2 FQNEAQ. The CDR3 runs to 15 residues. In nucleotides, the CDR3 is TGTGCCAGCAGCTTAGATACGATCGTGAGCTATGGCTACACCTTC. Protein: CASSLDTIVSYGYTF.

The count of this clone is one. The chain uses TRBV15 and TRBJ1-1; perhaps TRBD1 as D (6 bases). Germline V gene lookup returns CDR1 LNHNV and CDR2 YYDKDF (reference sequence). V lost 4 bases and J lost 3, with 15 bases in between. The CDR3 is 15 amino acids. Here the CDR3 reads CATSTGTLVDTEAFF. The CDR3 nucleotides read TGTGCCACCAGCACTGGGACACTTGTCGACACTGAAGCTTTCTTT.

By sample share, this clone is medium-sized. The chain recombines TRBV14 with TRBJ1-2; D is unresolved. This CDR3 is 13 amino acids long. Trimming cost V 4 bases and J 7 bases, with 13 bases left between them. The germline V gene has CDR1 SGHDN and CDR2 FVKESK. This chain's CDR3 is CASSRPGEGGYTF. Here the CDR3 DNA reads TGTGCCAGCAGCCGGCCCGGGGAGGGTGGCTACACCTTC.

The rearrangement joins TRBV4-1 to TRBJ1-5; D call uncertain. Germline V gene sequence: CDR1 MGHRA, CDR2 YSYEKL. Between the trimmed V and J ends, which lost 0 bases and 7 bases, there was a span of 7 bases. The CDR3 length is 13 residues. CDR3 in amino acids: CASSQDWEQPQHF. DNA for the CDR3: TGCGCCAGCAGCCAAGATTGGGAGCAGCCCCAGCATTTT.

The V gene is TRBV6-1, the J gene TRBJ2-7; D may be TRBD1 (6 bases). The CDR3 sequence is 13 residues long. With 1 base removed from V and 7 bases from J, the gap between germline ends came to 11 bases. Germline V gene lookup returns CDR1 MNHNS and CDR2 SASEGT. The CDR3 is CASSEVVQGEQYF. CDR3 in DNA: TGTGCCAGCAGTGAAGTAGTTCAGGGGGAGCAGTACTTC.

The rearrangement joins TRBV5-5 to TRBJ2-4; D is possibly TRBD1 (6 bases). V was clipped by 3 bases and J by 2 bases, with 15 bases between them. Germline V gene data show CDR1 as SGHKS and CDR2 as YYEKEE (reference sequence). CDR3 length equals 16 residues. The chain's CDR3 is CASSSPQGRTKNIQYF. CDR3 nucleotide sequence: TGTGCCAGCAGCTCGCCACAGGGTAGAACCAAAAACATTCAGTACTTC.

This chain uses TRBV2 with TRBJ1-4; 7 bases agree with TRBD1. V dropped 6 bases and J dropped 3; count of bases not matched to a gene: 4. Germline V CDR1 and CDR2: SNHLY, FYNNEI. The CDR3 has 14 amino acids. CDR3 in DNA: TGTGCCAGCAGGATACAGGGGTCTAATGAAAAACTGTTTTTT. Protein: CASRIQGSNEKLFF.

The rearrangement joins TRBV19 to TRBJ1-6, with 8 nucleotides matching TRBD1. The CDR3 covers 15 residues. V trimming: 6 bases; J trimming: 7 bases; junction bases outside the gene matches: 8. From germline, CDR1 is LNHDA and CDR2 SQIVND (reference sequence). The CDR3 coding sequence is TGTGCCAGTAGCCAGGACAGGGTGGGCAATTCACCCCTCCACTTT. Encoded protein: CASSQDRVGNSPLHF. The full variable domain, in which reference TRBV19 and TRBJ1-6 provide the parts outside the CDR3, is DGGITQSPKYLFRKEGQNVTLSCEQNLNHDAMYWYRQDPGQGLRLIYYSQIVNDFQKGDIAEGYSVSREKKESFPLTVTSAQKNPTAFYLCASSQDRVGNSPLHFGNGTRLTVT.